These 11 T cell receptor beta chains were sequenced from one sample in a study of post-analysis software for immune sequencing data. Their antigen targets remain unknown. Unique-molecular-identifier-tagged TCR beta cDNA libraries were used. TCRdb used MiXCR to reprocess the PCR reads, holding one entry per CDR3 protein. The sample shows about 260,000 distinct CDR3 sequences, 35% to 40% of them seen only once. Overall study results and limits: Controls showed lower frequencies than patients for roughly five TRBV segments, and TRBV5-6, TRBV5-1 and TRBV20-1 were among these.

The specimen was blood. These receptors came from a girl between 10 and 17 years old with multiple sclerosis.

The sample holds many counts of this clonotype. This chain's CDR3 is CASSRSDRSRYNEQFF. The CDR3 region has the DNA TGTGCCAGTAGTCGTTCAGACAGGTCCCGCTACAATGAGCAGTTCTTC. This sequence joins TRBV19 and TRBJ2-1; the D gene is possibly TRBD1 (6 bases). The CDR3 totals 16 residues. Germline lookup yields CDR1 LNHDA and CDR2 SQIVND (reference sequence). Trimming left V 5 bases short and J 3 bases short, with 17 bases between.

V usage is TRBV9 and J usage is TRBJ2-6, with 7 nucleotides matching TRBD1. Germline trimming cut 5 bases from V and 2 bases from J; bases unmatched to any gene: 7. The V gene's germline CDR1 is SGDLS and CDR2 YYNGEE. The CDR3 has 16 amino acids. The CDR3 reads CASRSRGLAGANVLTF. Here the CDR3 DNA reads TGTGCCAGCAGGTCAAGGGGGCTCGCTGGGGCCAACGTCCTGACTTTC.

In this sample, this clonotype turned up many times. The chain carries TRBV6-2 or TRBV6-3 and TRBJ1-1; 12 positions match TRBD1. The CDR3 has 16 residues. Germline CDR1 is MNHEY and CDR2 is SVGEGT. The ends lost 7 bases at V and 7 bases at J; junction bases unmatched: 13. The CDR3 bases are TGTGCCAGCACCAGAGCCGGGACAGGGGGCAGAGGTGAAGCTTTCTTT. Its protein is CASTRAGTGGRGEAFF.

Note on this clonotype: Sequence at one end of the junction differs from germline and may be a read error. As DNA, the CDR3 is TGTGCCAGCTTACCAAATTGGGGGAATCAGCCCCAGCATTTT. Its translation: CASLPNWGNQPQHF. J is TRBJ1-5 and V is TRBV18; TRBD1 is a possible D gene (5 bases). There are 14 residues in the CDR3. The germline V gene encodes CDR1 KGHSH and CDR2 LQKENI.

DNA of the CDR3: TGCGCCAGCAGCCAGCCCTTATCCCCAGGTGAGCAGTTCTTC. This translates into CASSQPLSPGEQFF. V usage is TRBV4-1 and J usage is TRBJ2-1; no clear D. Deletions cut 3 bases from V and 9 bases from J, with 15 bases between. The germline V gene encodes CDR1 MGHRA and CDR2 YSYEKL. This CDR3 has 14 amino acids.

This clonotype was found many times. The V call is TRBV20-1, the J call TRBJ2-5, with TRBD2 as a possible D gene (5 bases). This CDR3 region has 14 residues. Trimming left V 5 bases short and J 3 bases short, with 16 bases between. Germline CDR1 reads DFQATT; CDR2 reads SNEGSKA (reference sequence). The CDR3, as DNA: TGCAGTGCTGTTGGGCGTGGTAGCGAAGAGACCCAGTACTTC. This gives the protein CSAVGRGSEETQYF.

This clonotype was counted ten times or more. The chain links TRBV6-2 or TRBV6-3 to TRBJ2-3; either TRBD1 or TRBD2 may fit D (5 bases each). Germline assignment: CDR1 MNHEY and CDR2 SVGEGT. V was clipped by 10 bases and J by 11 bases, with 16 bases between them. CDR3 length: 11 residues. CDR3 sequence: CATRRGSRQYF. Here the CDR3 DNA reads TGTGCCACCAGACGGGGCTCCCGGCAGTATTTT.

A remark on this clonotype: A much larger clone lies one base from this, so it may be a read error. The rearrangement joins TRBV4-1 to TRBJ2-1; no firm D call. The CDR3 is 13 residues long. Germline V gene sequence: CDR1 MGHRA, CDR2 YSYEKL. The germline V and J ends were trimmed by 0 bases and 13 bases, with 13 bases remaining between them. The CDR3 region is CASSQEYQETQFF. The CDR3 nucleotides read TGCGCCAGCAGCCAAGAATATCAGGAGACCCAGTTCTTC.

This clonotype has ten or more counts. The rearrangement links TRBV12-5 to TRBJ1-5; no definite D call. V was trimmed by 7 bases and J by 10 bases, leaving 8 bases between them. This CDR3 is built from 10 residues. The germline CDR1 and CDR2 sequences are LGHNT and FRNRAP. CDR3 nucleotide sequence: TGTGCTAGTGCCCCCGAACCCCAGCATTTT. This encodes CASAPEPQHF.

The chain carries TRBV7-9 and TRBJ2-1; maybe TRBD1 (6 bases). V was cut by 5 bases and J by 8 bases, with 16 bases left in between. The CDR3 runs 14 residues. CDR1 SEHNR and CDR2 FQNEAQ come from the germline V gene (reference sequence). CDR3 protein: CASSAGSGDDEQFF. For the CDR3, the DNA is TGTGCCAGCAGCGCAGGGTCAGGGGACGATGAGCAGTTCTTC.

This clonotype was picked up many times. This sequence joins TRBV29-1 and TRBJ1-1, with a weak D call TRBD1 (5 bases). The germline V gene encodes CDR1 SQVTM and CDR2 ANQGSEA. V was pared by 7 bases and J by 0 bases, with 18 bases between. CDR3 size: 15 residues. This CDR3 is CSARGTLSMNTEAFF. CDR3 DNA sequence: TGCAGCGCCCGGGGCACTTTAAGCATGAACACTGAAGCTTTCTTT.